What follows are 12 T cell receptor beta chains derived from one specimen sequenced in a study of blood T cell repertoires in COVID-19. The repertoire was sequenced with immunoSEQ multiplex PCR; TCRdb's copy has only in-frame clones and lacks some. The sample consists of 110,000 or so clones, approximately 86% of them appearing once. The sequenced material came from peripheral blood. Receptors originate from a human donor in a cohort sampled during active COVID-19.

V usage is TRBV28 and J usage is TRBJ2-5, with D possibly matching TRBD2 (7 bases). The CDR3 is made up of 17 amino acids. Trimming removed 6 bases from V and 5 bases from J, with 25 bases in between. Germline V gives CDR1 MDHEN, CDR2 SYDVKM. The CDR3 reads CASRLHSGPTGGETQYF. CDR3 nucleotides: TGTGCCAGCAGACTCCACTCCGGGCCTACGGGGGGCGAGACCCAGTACTTC. Full variable domain (rest looked up from reference TRBV28 and TRBJ2-5): DVKVTQSSRYLVKRTGEKVFLECVQDMDHENMFWYRQDPGLGLRLIYFSYDVKMKEKGDIPEGYSVSREKKERFSLILESASTNQTSMYLCASRLHSGPTGGETQYFGPGTRLLVL.

This clone was detected only once. The chain carries TRBV11-2 and TRBJ2-5; 8 bases line up with TRBD2. V dropped 5 bases and J dropped 4; count of bases not matched to a gene: 9. The CDR3 extends over 15 amino acids. Looked up from germline, CDR1 is SGHAT and CDR2 is FQNNGV. CDR3 DNA sequence: TGTGCCAGCAGCCTTAGCGGGACGCAGGGAGAGACCCAGTACTTC. This gives the protein CASSLSGTQGETQYF.

The chain couples TRBV27 to TRBJ1-4, with a tentative D call TRBD1 (5 bases). Trimming removed 10 bases from V and 2 bases from J, with 26 bases in between. The CDR3 is 18 residues long. The germline gives CDR1 MNHEY, CDR2 SMNVEV (reference sequence). CDR3 bases: TGTGCCACCTCGTTTAGAAGGACCGCGGGGCGGACTAATGAAAAACTGTTTTTT. Its translation: CATSFRRTAGRTNEKLFF.

This chain links TRBV29-1 with TRBJ1-2, with D uncertain. V was cut by 6 bases and J by 7 bases, with 21 bases left in between. Germline lookup yields CDR1 SQVTM and CDR2 ANQGSEA. The CDR3 is 14 residues long. The CDR3 loop reads CSVIVGGSRGGYTF. The CDR3 DNA sequence: TGCAGCGTCATTGTTGGCGGGTCTCGGGGTGGCTACACCTTC. Full variable domain (outside the CDR3, taken from reference TRBV29-1 and TRBJ1-2): SAVISQKPSRDICQRGTSLTIQCQVDSQVTMMFWYRQQPGQSLTLIATANQGSEATYESGFVIDKFPISRPNLTFSTLTVSNMSPEDSSIYLCSVIVGGSRGGYTFGSGTRLTVV.

This clone came up once. The genes are TRBV7-8 and TRBJ1-5; no definite D call. The CDR3 runs to 15 residues. V lost 1 base and J lost 7, with 14 bases in between. CDR1 and CDR2 from the germline V gene are SGHVS and FQNEAQ. CDR3 region: CASSLGQVGHQPQHF. The CDR3 coding sequence is TGTGCCAGCAGCTTAGGTCAGGTTGGTCACCAGCCCCAGCATTTT.

This chain connects TRBV28 to TRBJ1-5; 8 bases fit TRBD1. V lost 6 bases and J lost 10; bases outside the gene matches: 8. The CDR3 is 13 residues long. The germline V gene encodes CDR1 MDHEN and CDR2 SYDVKM. CDR3 in DNA: TGTGCCAGCAGACCAGGGGGCTGGGTCCCCCAGCATTTT. Its translation is CASRPGGWVPQHF.

CDR3 DNA: TGCAGTGCTAGTCTCCCCGGTCTGACAGTAACCGAGAAGCATAGCAATCAGCCCCAGCATTTT. Its protein is CSASLPGLTVTEKHSNQPQHF. The V and J genes are TRBV20-1 and TRBJ1-5, with D perhaps TRBD1 (5 bases). The CDR3 covers 21 residues. CDR1 and CDR2 (germline): DFQATT, SNEGSKA (reference sequence). Trimming shortened V by 3 bases and J by 0 bases, and 30 bases separated the two germline ends.

The sample holds one count of this clone. The chain recombines TRBV19 with TRBJ2-3; TRBD2 aligns across 7 bases. V lost 6 bases and J lost 4; bases outside the gene matches: 10. The CDR3 consists of 15 residues. Germline V gives CDR1 LNHDA, CDR2 SQIVND (reference sequence). CDR3 sequence reads: CASRPRTSFPDTQYF. The CDR3 DNA reads TGTGCCAGTAGACCCCGGACTAGTTTCCCAGATACGCAGTATTTT.

This chain joins TRBV6-6 and TRBJ1-3, with D unresolved. V dropped 7 bases and J dropped 8 bases, with 12 bases sitting between them. CDR1 is MNHNY, CDR2 SVGAGI, per germline (reference sequence). This CDR3 is built from 12 residues. Here the CDR3 reads CASTGNSDTIYF. For the CDR3, the DNA is TGTGCCAGCACGGGGAATTCGGACACCATATATTTT.

V gene TRBV7-9 combines with J gene TRBJ1-6; D is perhaps TRBD1 (5 bases). The germline V gene has CDR1 SEHNR and CDR2 FQNEAQ (reference sequence). The V end lost 5 bases, the J end lost 13 bases, and 9 bases lay between the germline ends. The CDR3 length is 11 residues. CDR3: CASSVGGPLHF. For the CDR3, the DNA is TGTGCCAGCAGCGTTGGGGGGCCCCTCCACTTT.

V is TRBV29-1 and J is TRBJ2-4; no clear D gene. V lost 4 bases, J lost 9 bases, and 10 bases lay in between. The germline V gene has CDR1 SQVTM and CDR2 ANQGSEA. The CDR3 extends over 11 amino acids. CDR3 DNA sequence: TGCAGCGTTGTGACTCCCGGCATTCAGTACTTC. Translation: CSVVTPGIQYF.

J is TRBJ2-7 and V is TRBV18; TRBD2 is a possible D gene (5 bases). Germline lookup yields CDR1 KGHSH and CDR2 LQKENI. Trimming took 10 bases from V and 2 from J, leaving 12 bases between them. There are 12 residues in the CDR3. CDR3 residues: CATGTSPYEQYF. In nucleotides, the CDR3 is TGTGCCACCGGAACTAGTCCCTACGAGCAGTACTTC.